This entry is about one T cell receptor beta chain. The CDR3 extends over 12 amino acids. CDR1 and CDR2 (germline): MNHNY, SVGAGI (reference sequence). Deletions cut 7 bases from V and 6 bases from J, with 12 bases between. This sample is part of a study of shared T cell receptors in the human thymus. Assay: immunoSEQ multiplex PCR; the TCRdb copy retains only in-frame clones and omits some. Seen here are about 660,000 clones, 70% to 90% observed once, and the top ten hold around 0.0099%. The sample was also reused in another study, on human thymus T cells. According to that study: Within thymic and blood repertoires, V and J gene usage appeared to be biased.

V is TRBV6-6 and J is TRBJ2-5; D perhaps matches TRBD2 (7 bases). The sample taken for sequencing was thymocytes. This clonotype originated in a boy under two years old with a congenital heart defect. CDR3 sequence: CASMSGTKTQYF. The CDR3 DNA is TGTGCCAGCATGAGCGGGACAAAGACCCAGTACTTC.